This is a list of T cell receptor beta chains from one sample in a study of sequential checkpoint blockade in melanoma. Only in-frame clones appear in the TCRdb table, and some are missing; sequencing was by immunoSEQ multiplex PCR. Here the sample spans fewer than 15,000 clones, less than 75% being singletons. The sequenced sample was CD8+ T cells sorted from blood (inferred from file names), obtained from a patient given nivolumab and ipilimumab in sequence. These receptor sequences come from a human donor with melanoma. The CDR3 runs from the conserved cysteine through the conserved F or W. For some rows the clone size is stated as once, few or many, or as a class when expanded; others skip it.

v_gene	j_gene	abundance	CDR3aa
TRBV10-3	TRBJ2-1	once	CAIRERGGGNEQFF
TRBV29-1	.	.	CSVELAGNYEQYF
TRBV6-5	TRBJ2-7	.	CASSGTGGWEQYF
TRBV6-1	TRBJ2-7	large	CASSVQGNTYEQYF
TRBV9	TRBJ1-5	.	CASSVEGTGGEPQHF
TRBV4-3	TRBJ2-1	.	CASSEGLAGMYEQFF
TRBV6-5	TRBJ2-7	.	CASSFSGFLSGEQYF
TRBV7-9	TRBJ2-6	.	CASSSPGSAGANVLTF
TRBV6-5	TRBJ1-1	.	CASSLGTGITEAFF
TRBV4-1	TRBJ1-6	.	CASSPRDRVNNSPLHF
TRBV11-3	TRBJ2-3	.	CASRNLGRVSTDTQYF
TRBV4-2	TRBJ2-7	.	CASSPLAGIYEQYF
TRBV9	TRBJ2-1	few	CASSVGVSTGEQFF
TRBV19	TRBJ2-7	once	CASSIVPGTYEQYF
TRBV27	TRBJ2-3	few	CASSGIRDRGTDTQYF
TRBV2	TRBJ2-5	few	CASSDGRGRVQETQYF
TRBV9	TRBJ2-1	few	CASSVRPGETYNEQFF
TRBV25-1	TRBJ1-1	.	CASSASGTGAPFF